This is a list of T cell receptor beta chains from one sample in a study of cytomegalovirus exposure and HLA in healthy donors. The assay was immunoSEQ multiplex PCR, and TCRdb's table has in-frame clones only and misses some. Of tens of thousands of clones in the sample, roughly three quarters are singletons; the top ten hold less than 4.5%. The sample was PBMCs. These receptors originate from a young man in good health and CMV-seronegative. Each CDR3 is given with its conserved first and last residue. D genes are given only for firm matches. Clone size, where shown, is once, few, many, or a class for clones that have expanded.

TRBJ1-1 | few | TRBV6-5 | NA | CASSYSTSQGVEAFF | TGTGCCAGCAGTTACTCGACTTCACAGGGCGTTGAAGCTTTCTTT
TRBJ2-1 | NA | TRBV7-9 | NA | CSSDGGEQFF | TGTTCCAGCGATGGAGGTGAGCAGTTCTTC
TRBJ1-2 | NA | TRBV5-5 | NA | CASSNEQGTYGYTF | TGTGCCAGCAGCAATGAACAGGGAACCTATGGCTACACCTTC
TRBJ2-2 | once | TRBV7-9 | NA | CASSPSTADTGELFF | TGTGCCAGCAGCCCAAGCACCGCCGACACCGGGGAGCTGTTTTTT
TRBJ1-5 | few | TRBV19 | NA | CASSLAGEGQPQHF | TGTGCCAGTAGCCTTGCCGGGGAGGGGCAGCCCCAGCATTTT
TRBJ1-4 | NA | TRBV6-6 | NA | CASSYSPGAREKLFF | TGTGCCAGCAGTTACTCTCCAGGGGCAAGGGAAAAACTGTTTTTT
TRBJ2-2 | NA | TRBV5-4 | TRBD1 | CASSSLLGTVSTGELFF | TGTGCCAGCAGCTCTCTCCTCGGGACAGTAAGCACCGGGGAGCTGTTTTTT
TRBJ2-5 | once | TRBV25-1 | NA | CASSGYPKETQYF | TGTGCCAGCAGTGGCTATCCTAAAGAGACCCAGTACTTC
TRBJ2-2 | NA | TRBV5-1 | TRBD2 | CASSLAGETGELFF | TGCGCCAGCAGCCTAGCGGGAGAAACCGGGGAGCTGTTTTTT
TRBJ2-7 | NA | TRBV11-3 | TRBD1 | CASSSVATRDRGLGEQYF | TGTGCCAGCAGCTCAGTAGCAACCCGGGACAGGGGGCTGGGGGAGCAGTACTTC
TRBJ2-5 | once | TRBV7-9 | NA | CASSFTSGKGETQYF | TGTGCCAGCAGCTTTACCAGCGGCAAGGGAGAGACCCAGTACTTC
TRBJ2-3 | NA | TRBV6-5 | NA | CASSTSMNTQYF | TGTGCCAGCAGTACTAGCATGAATACGCAGTATTTT
TRBJ2-1 | NA | TRBV7-9 | NA | CASSLGLNPYNEQFF | TGTGCCAGCAGCTTAGGACTAAACCCCTACAATGAGCAGTTCTTC
TRBJ2-2 | NA | TRBV7-6 | TRBD2 | CASSQGLAGGPRELFF | TGTGCCAGCAGTCAGGGACTAGCGGGAGGGCCGCGGGAGCTGTTTTTT
TRBJ2-3 | NA | TRBV7-2 | TRBD1 | CASSRQGGSTDTQYF | TGTGCCAGCAGCCGACAGGGGGGTAGCACAGATACGCAGTATTTT
TRBJ1-2 | NA | TRBV5-6 | TRBD1 | CASSWGTGLIYYGYTF | TGTGCCAGCAGCTGGGGGACAGGCCTAATCTATTATGGCTACACCTTC
TRBJ1-5 | NA | TRBV4-1 | TRBD1 | CASSQDRGFNQPQHF | TGCGCCAGCAGCCAAGACAGGGGGTTTAATCAGCCCCAGCATTTT
TRBJ1-1 | NA | TRBV10-1 | NA | CASSVRGGTEAFF | TGCGCCAGCAGTGTCAGAGGGGGCACTGAAGCTTTCTTT
TRBJ1-4 | few | TRBV18 | NA | CASSPRTSPEEKLFF | TGTGCCAGCTCACCAAGGACTTCTCCAGAGGAAAAACTGTTTTTT
TRBJ1-2 | once | TRBV28 | NA | CASSSPTGLYGYTF | TGTGCCAGCAGCTCACCCACAGGGCTCTATGGCTACACCTTC
TRBJ1-6 | NA | TRBV30 | NA | CAWSMTVNSPLHF | TGTGCCTGGAGTATGACAGTAAATTCACCCCTCCACTTT
TRBJ1-4 | NA | TRBV6-1 | TRBD1 | CASSVTGQINEKLFF | TGTGCCAGCAGTGTGACGGGACAGATTAATGAAAAACTGTTTTTT
TRBJ1-6 | NA | TRBV18 | NA | CASSPMGARDSPLHF | TGTGCCAGCTCACCTATGGGGGCGAGGGATTCACCCCTCCACTTT
TRBJ1-2 | NA | TRBV2 | TRBD1 | CASSERGQFYYGYTF | TGTGCCAGCAGTGAAAGGGGACAGTTTTACTATGGCTACACCTTC
TRBJ2-1 | NA | TRBV29-1 | TRBD2 | CSVGSGGPNEQFF | TGCAGCGTTGGTAGCGGGGGGCCCAATGAGCAGTTCTTC
TRBJ1-2 | NA | TRBV4-1 | NA | CASSQVPGVNYGYTF | TGCGCCAGCAGTCAAGTCCCAGGGGTCAACTATGGCTACACCTTC
TRBJ1-5 | NA | TRBV19 | TRBD1 | CASSLTGGQPQHF | TGTGCCAGTAGTCTTACAGGGGGTCAGCCCCAGCATTTT
TRBJ2-1 | few | TRBV7-2 | TRBD2 | CASSPGLAGYNEQFF | TGTGCCAGCAGCCCTGGACTAGCGGGGTACAATGAGCAGTTCTTC
TRBJ2-7 | NA | TRBV4-1 | TRBD1 | CASSQVGTGLYEQYF | TGCGCCAGCAGCCAAGTCGGGACAGGGCTCTACGAGCAGTACTTC
TRBJ2-7 | NA | TRBV6-1 | TRBD1 | CASRGTGGGEQYF | TGTGCCAGCCGCGGGACAGGGGGCGGCGAGCAGTACTTC
TRBJ2-7 | NA | TRBV28 | TRBD2 | CASSLGTSGSYEQYF | TGTGCCAGCAGTTTAGGGACTAGCGGTTCCTACGAGCAGTACTTC
TRBJ1-5 | few | TRBV6-4 | NA | CASSEGAESNQPQHF | TGTGCCAGCAGTGAGGGGGCGGAGAGCAATCAGCCCCAGCATTTT
TRBJ1-5 | NA | TRBV25-1 | TRBD1 | CASSRTGANQPQHF | TGTGCCAGCAGCAGGACAGGGGCCAATCAGCCCCAGCATTTT
TRBJ1-6 | NA | TRBV28 | TRBD1 | CASSSTGDRSNSPLHF | TGTGCCAGCAGTTCTACCGGGGACAGGTCTAATTCACCCCTCCACTTT
TRBJ1-5 | NA | TRBV10-2 | NA | CASSTGPSNQPQHF | TGCGCCAGCAGCACAGGGCCTAGCAATCAGCCCCAGCATTTT
TRBJ2-7 | NA | TRBV27 | NA | CASSFQGTYEQYF | TGTGCCAGCAGTTTCCAGGGTACCTACGAGCAGTACTTC
TRBJ2-1 | NA | TRBV5-1 | NA | CASSFNGEVGEQFF | TGCGCCAGCAGCTTTAACGGGGAGGTGGGTGAGCAGTTCTTC
TRBJ1-2 | NA | TRBV5-4 | NA | CASSLAKEYGYTF | TGTGCCAGCAGCTTGGCCAAGGAGTATGGCTACACCTTC
TRBJ2-3 | NA | TRBV7-9 | TRBD2 | CASSYTSGSHTDTQYF | TGTGCCAGCAGCTATACTAGCGGGTCACACACAGATACGCAGTATTTT
TRBJ1-1 | once | TRBV5-4 | NA | CASSRGGTAEAFF | TGTGCCAGCAGCCGAGGGGGAACCGCTGAAGCTTTCTTT
TRBJ1-6 | NA | TRBV2 | TRBD1 | CASRGQVSDDPLHF | TGTGCCAGCAGGGGACAGGTTTCAGACGATCCCCTCCACTTT
TRBJ2-6 | NA | TRBV18 | NA | CASSLVAAGANVLTF | TGTGCCAGCTCACTGGTGGCGGCAGGGGCCAACGTCCTGACTTTC
TRBJ1-5 | medium-sized | TRBV5-8 | NA | CASTGYRDQPQHF | TGTGCCAGCACCGGGTACAGGGACCAGCCCCAGCATTTT
TRBJ1-1 | NA | TRBV27 | NA | CASSSRDRNTEAFF | TGTGCCAGCAGCTCGCGGGACCGGAACACTGAAGCTTTCTTT
TRBJ2-1 | once | TRBV6-1 | TRBD2 | CASSERALVLAGEDEQFF | TGTGCCAGCAGTGAAAGAGCCTTGGTATTAGCGGGAGAAGATGAGCAGTTCTTC
TRBJ2-3 | NA | TRBV6-5 | TRBD2 | CASSFVLAGSTDTQYF | TGTGCCAGCAGTTTCGTTCTAGCGGGGAGCACAGATACGCAGTATTTT
TRBJ2-2 | NA | TRBV5-4 | NA | CASSDSGANTGELFF | TGTGCCAGCAGCGATAGCGGCGCGAACACCGGGGAGCTGTTTTTT
TRBJ2-7 | few | TRBV7-9 | TRBD1 | CSSSLTGDEQYF | TGTTCCAGCAGCTTGACAGGGGACGAGCAGTACTTC
TRBJ1-5 | NA | TRBV28 | NA | CASKDLNSNQPQHF | TGTGCCAGCAAGGACTTGAATAGCAATCAGCCCCAGCATTTT
TRBJ1-2 | NA | TRBV21-1 | NA | CASSSQGTNGYTF | TGTGCCAGCAGCTCCCAGGGTACTAATGGCTACACCTTC
TRBJ2-2 | NA | TRBV9 | NA | CASSVGGGNTGELFF | TGTGCCAGCAGCGTAGGTGGAGGGAACACCGGGGAGCTGTTTTTT
TRBJ2-7 | few | TRBV5-6 | NA | CASSLADHPKSYEQYF | TGTGCCAGCAGCTTGGCCGATCATCCAAAGTCCTACGAGCAGTACTTC
TRBJ1-1 | NA | TRBV30 | NA | CAGRVHTEAFF | TGCGCCGGCAGGGTGCACACTGAAGCTTTCTTT
TRBJ1-1 | NA | TRBV21-1 | NA | CASCGPPNRESINTEAFF | TGTGCCAGCTGTGGCCCTCCAAACAGGGAAAGTATAAACACTGAAGCTTTCTTT